These T cell receptor beta chains were read from a single sample in a study of T cell responses to AZD1222 COVID-19 vaccine. Repertoires were generated with immunoSEQ multiplex PCR, while TCRdb's copy carries only in-frame clones and drops some. Of 160,000 or so clones listed, 90% to 95% are singletons. The specimen was peripheral blood, collected 28 days after the second AZD1222 dose. These receptors were collected from an adult who received the AZD1222 COVID-19 vaccine. Both conserved end residues are part of each CDR3. The order of the fields is clone size, D gene, V gene, J gene, CDR3 protein, CDR3 DNA. A D gene is named only where the DNA matches it firmly. Not every row has a clone size; where given, it reads once, few, many or a size class.

size: -; D: TRBD1; V: TRBV27; J: TRBJ2-7; CDR3: CASSPKGQGGFEQYF; DNA: TGTGCCAGCAGCCCCAAGGGACAGGGTGGCTTCGAGCAGTACTTC
size: -; D: TRBD2; V: TRBV4-1; J: TRBJ2-7; CDR3: CASSPWAGEVAYEQYF; DNA: TGCGCCAGCAGCCCTTGGGCGGGGGAGGTTGCCTACGAGCAGTACTTC
size: -; D: -; V: TRBV13; J: TRBJ1-4; CDR3: CASSLGLSPKLFF; DNA: TGTGCCAGCAGCTTAGGTTTAAGTCCCAAACTGTTTTTT
size: -; D: -; V: TRBV28; J: TRBJ2-5; CDR3: CASKEGGEETQYF; DNA: TGTGCCAGCAAGGAGGGGGGGGAAGAGACCCAGTACTTC
size: -; D: -; V: TRBV6-5; J: TRBJ2-1; CDR3: CASSLPPYNEQFF; DNA: TGTGCCAGCAGTCTCCCCCCCTACAATGAGCAGTTCTTC
size: -; D: -; V: TRBV7-4; J: TRBJ2-1; CDR3: CASSLGLAQSPDEQFF; DNA: TGTGCCAGCAGCTTAGGACTTGCACAATCCCCCGATGAGCAGTTCTTC
size: -; D: -; V: TRBV5-1; J: TRBJ2-1; CDR3: CASSSPRRHLNEQFF; DNA: TGCGCCAGCAGCTCCCCCAGACGGCACCTCAATGAGCAGTTCTTC
size: once; D: -; V: TRBV28; J: TRBJ1-1; CDR3: CASSWAGSFAAEAFF; DNA: TGTGCCAGCAGTTGGGCAGGATCTTTTGCGGCTGAAGCTTTCTTT
size: -; D: -; V: TRBV9; J: TRBJ2-5; CDR3: CASSVASGVETQYF; DNA: TGTGCCAGCAGCGTAGCTTCGGGAGTAGAGACCCAGTACTTC
size: -; D: -; V: TRBV6-5; J: TRBJ2-3; CDR3: CASSYSWGTTDTQYF; DNA: TGTGCCAGCAGTTACAGCTGGGGGACCACAGATACGCAGTATTTT
size: -; D: -; V: TRBV27; J: TRBJ1-2; CDR3: CASSPGLGYGYTF; DNA: TGTGCCAGCAGTCCGGGACTGGGCTATGGCTACACCTTC
size: -; D: TRBD1; V: TRBV28; J: TRBJ1-2; CDR3: CASTQTGGVGYTF; DNA: TGTGCCAGCACCCAGACAGGGGGCGTTGGCTACACCTTC
size: -; D: -; V: TRBV5-4; J: TRBJ2-4; CDR3: CASSLEPSGPNIQYF; DNA: TGTGCCAGCAGCTTGGAACCCTCAGGCCCAAACATTCAGTACTTC
size: -; D: -; V: TRBV5-1; J: TRBJ1-1; CDR3: CASSFGSMNTEAFF; DNA: TGCGCCAGCAGCTTCGGGTCCATGAACACTGAAGCTTTCTTT
size: -; D: -; V: TRBV5-6; J: TRBJ1-2; CDR3: CASSYPTGRNGYTF; DNA: TGTGCCAGCAGCTACCCGACCGGGAGGAATGGCTACACCTTC
size: -; D: -; V: TRBV19; J: TRBJ2-3; CDR3: CASSMPPSTRSDTQYF; DNA: TGTGCCAGTAGTATGCCCCCCAGTACACGATCAGATACGCAGTATTTT
size: -; D: TRBD1; V: TRBV13; J: TRBJ2-4; CDR3: CASSMMIGTELVKNIQYF; DNA: TGTGCCAGCAGCATGATGATCGGGACAGAACTAGTCAAAAACATTCAGTACTTC
size: -; D: -; V: TRBV27; J: TRBJ2-1; CDR3: CASSLYYNEQFF; DNA: TGTGCCAGCAGTTTATACTACAATGAGCAGTTCTTC
size: -; D: TRBD1; V: TRBV5-4; J: TRBJ1-3; CDR3: CAPGTDGNTIYF; DNA: TGTGCCCCCGGGACAGATGGAAACACCATATATTTT
size: -; D: TRBD2; V: TRBV7-9; J: TRBJ2-7; CDR3: CASSPGGGVEQYF; DNA: TGTGCCAGCAGCCCCGGCGGGGGGGTCGAGCAGTACTTC
size: few; D: -; V: TRBV6-5; J: TRBJ1-2; CDR3: CASSKQESYGYTF; DNA: TGTGCCAGCAGTAAACAGGAGTCCTATGGCTACACCTTC
size: -; D: -; V: TRBV5-1; J: TRBJ1-1; CDR3: CASSPSSSTLNTEAFF; DNA: TGCGCCAGCAGCCCCTCCTCTTCGACTTTGAACACTGAAGCTTTCTTT
size: -; D: -; V: TRBV12-3/TRBV12-4; J: TRBJ2-3; CDR3: CASSLARTDTQYF; DNA: TGTGCCAGCAGTTTAGCCCGCACAGATACGCAGTATTTT
size: -; D: -; V: TRBV29-1; J: TRBJ1-1; CDR3: CSVGRNTEAFF; DNA: TGCAGCGTTGGACGGAACACTGAAGCTTTCTTT
size: -; D: TRBD1; V: TRBV25-1; J: TRBJ1-2; CDR3: CASSESGQGRYGYTF; DNA: TGTGCCAGCAGTGAATCCGGACAGGGCCGATATGGCTACACCTTC
size: -; D: -; V: TRBV18; J: TRBJ2-1; CDR3: CASSPFGLGRNEQFF; DNA: TGTGCCAGCTCACCATTTGGGCTAGGGAGGAATGAGCAGTTCTTC
size: once; D: -; V: TRBV18; J: TRBJ2-5; CDR3: CASSPPTRETQYF; DNA: TGTGCCAGCTCACCCCCGACCCGGGAGACCCAGTACTTC
size: once; D: TRBD2; V: TRBV4-1; J: TRBJ2-3; CDR3: CASSQLTSASTDTQYF; DNA: TGCGCCAGCAGCCAACTCACTAGCGCTAGCACAGATACGCAGTATTTT
size: -; D: -; V: TRBV14; J: TRBJ1-3; CDR3: CASSHTRGSGNTIYF; DNA: TGTGCCAGCAGCCATACACGGGGCTCGGGAAACACCATATATTTT
size: -; D: TRBD2; V: TRBV28; J: TRBJ2-1; CDR3: CASSFSGTSGNEQFF; DNA: TGTGCCAGCAGTTTCTCCGGGACTAGTGGTAATGAGCAGTTCTTC
size: -; D: TRBD1; V: TRBV7-8; J: TRBJ2-7; CDR3: CASSHFPGQGAREQYF; DNA: TGTGCCAGCAGTCACTTCCCGGGACAGGGGGCGAGAGAGCAGTACTTC
size: -; D: TRBD2; V: TRBV14; J: TRBJ2-1; CDR3: CASSQTTGTSGRFSYNEQFF; DNA: TGTGCCAGCAGCCAAACAACCGGGACTAGCGGGAGGTTCTCCTACAATGAGCAGTTCTTC
size: -; D: TRBD2; V: TRBV11-2; J: TRBJ2-1; CDR3: CASSLDPRRERDEQFF; DNA: TGTGCCAGCAGCTTAGATCCACGGCGGGAGCGGGATGAGCAGTTCTTC
size: -; D: -; V: TRBV6-5; J: TRBJ1-1; CDR3: CASLYNTEAFF; DNA: TGTGCCAGCCTTTACAACACTGAAGCTTTCTTT
size: -; D: -; V: TRBV5-8; J: TRBJ1-1; CDR3: CASSLFAGVEAFF; DNA: TGTGCCAGCAGCTTGTTTGCGGGGGTTGAAGCTTTCTTT
size: -; D: TRBD1; V: TRBV5-1; J: TRBJ2-7; CDR3: CASRETGGVTYEQYF; DNA: TGCGCCAGCAGGGAGACAGGGGGGGTTACCTACGAGCAGTACTTC
size: -; D: -; V: TRBV10-3; J: TRBJ2-5; CDR3: CANRGDYQETQYF; DNA: TGTGCCAACCGCGGGGACTACCAAGAGACCCAGTACTTC
size: -; D: -; V: TRBV5-4; J: TRBJ1-4; CDR3: CASSGGGQPNEKLFF; DNA: TGTGCCAGCAGCGGGGGTGGACAGCCGAATGAAAAACTGTTTTTT
size: -; D: -; V: TRBV2; J: TRBJ1-6; CDR3: CASNPRQGSGSPLHF; DNA: TGTGCCTCAAACCCCCGGCAGGGAAGCGGTTCACCCCTCCACTTT
size: -; D: -; V: TRBV30; J: TRBJ1-1; CDR3: CARSTVLKTEAFF; DNA: TGTGCCCGGTCGACAGTACTAAAGACTGAAGCTTTCTTT
size: -; D: -; V: TRBV20-1; J: TRBJ1-2; CDR3: CSASLQPQARYGYTF; DNA: TGCAGTGCTAGTCTCCAACCGCAGGCGCGCTATGGCTACACCTTC
size: -; D: -; V: TRBV6-5; J: TRBJ1-2; CDR3: CASWGTGSYGYTF; DNA: TGTGCCAGTTGGGGGACTGGCTCCTATGGCTACACCTTC
size: once; D: -; V: TRBV20-1; J: TRBJ1-5; CDR3: CSASYRSNQPQHF; DNA: TGCAGTGCTAGTTACAGGAGCAATCAGCCCCAGCATTTT
size: -; D: TRBD1; V: TRBV14; J: TRBJ1-1; CDR3: CASSQDWTGGNVNTEAFF; DNA: TGTGCCAGCAGCCAAGATTGGACAGGGGGCAACGTGAACACTGAAGCTTTCTTT
size: -; D: -; V: TRBV5-6; J: TRBJ1-1; CDR3: CASSLARGQRTINTEAFF; DNA: TGTGCCAGCAGCTTGGCCAGGGGACAAAGGACCATAAACACTGAAGCTTTCTTT
size: -; D: TRBD1; V: TRBV28; J: TRBJ2-1; CDR3: CASLTAGTGSYNEQFF; DNA: TGTGCCAGCCTGACAGCCGGGACAGGGTCCTACAATGAGCAGTTCTTC
size: -; D: TRBD1; V: TRBV7-9; J: TRBJ2-7; CDR3: CASSSPGTGHYEQYF; DNA: TGTGCCAGCAGCTCACCCGGGACAGGGCACTACGAGCAGTACTTC
size: -; D: TRBD1; V: TRBV2; J: TRBJ2-7; CDR3: CASSEWRQGRNEQYF; DNA: TGTGCCAGCAGTGAATGGCGACAGGGCAGGAACGAGCAGTACTTC
size: -; D: -; V: TRBV9; J: TRBJ1-3; CDR3: CASSVDSPSGNTIYF; DNA: TGTGCCAGCAGCGTAGACAGTCCCTCTGGAAACACCATATATTTT
size: -; D: -; V: TRBV7-9; J: TRBJ2-5; CDR3: CAATGRGIVGETQYF; DNA: TGTGCCGCCACAGGGAGAGGGATAGTTGGAGAGACCCAGTACTTC
size: -; D: -; V: TRBV30; J: TRBJ2-4; CDR3: CAWSGGVLAKNIQYF; DNA: TGTGCCTGGAGTGGAGGGGTTCTAGCCAAAAACATTCAGTACTTC